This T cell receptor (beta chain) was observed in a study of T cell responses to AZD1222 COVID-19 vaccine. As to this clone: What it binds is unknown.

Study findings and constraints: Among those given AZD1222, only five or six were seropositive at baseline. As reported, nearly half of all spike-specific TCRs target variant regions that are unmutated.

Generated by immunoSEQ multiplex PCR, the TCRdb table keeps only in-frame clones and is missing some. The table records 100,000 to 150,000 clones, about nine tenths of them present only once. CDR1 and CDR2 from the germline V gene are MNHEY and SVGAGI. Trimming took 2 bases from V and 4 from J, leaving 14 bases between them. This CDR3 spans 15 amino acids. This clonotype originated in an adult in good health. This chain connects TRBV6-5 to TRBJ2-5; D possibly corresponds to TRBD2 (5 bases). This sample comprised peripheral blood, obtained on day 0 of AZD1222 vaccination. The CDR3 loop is CASSYPRAQPETQYF. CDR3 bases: TGTGCCAGCAGTTACCCGCGGGCCCAGCCAGAGACCCAGTACTTC.